A single sample is the source of the 8 T cell receptor beta chains below, sequenced in a study of T cell responses to AZD1222 COVID-19 vaccine. The table came from immunoSEQ multiplex PCR; TCRdb's copy has only in-frame clones and leaves some out. This table has tens of thousands of clones, around 90% appearing once. This specimen was peripheral blood, taken 28 days after the second AZD1222 dose. These receptors were obtained from an adult who received the AZD1222 COVID-19 vaccine.

This rearrangement joins TRBV24-1 to TRBJ1-2; D gene unclear. The CDR3 contains 17 residues. Looked up from germline, CDR1 is KGHDR and CDR2 is SFDVKD. Trimming stripped 6 bases from V and 4 bases from J, with 23 bases between. CDR3 DNA: TGTGCCACCAGTTTGAGGAGTTTACTGGACCGCCGCTATGGCTACACCTTC. Its protein is CATSLRSLLDRRYGYTF.

This chain joins TRBV4-3 and TRBJ2-1, with a tentative D call TRBD2 (5 bases). V gave up 5 bases and J gave up 4 bases, with 12 bases separating them. The V gene's germline CDR1 is LGHNA and CDR2 YSLEER. The CDR3 runs 14 residues. The DNA of the CDR3 is TGCGCCAGCAGCGCCAAACCGGGATACAATGAGCAGTTCTTC. As protein: CASSAKPGYNEQFF.

CDR3 sequence reads: CASSSGTSTDTQYF. CDR3 DNA sequence: TGTGCCAGCAGCTCTGGGACAAGCACAGATACGCAGTATTTT. This chain joins TRBV7-6 and TRBJ2-3, with D possibly being TRBD1 (6 bases). This CDR3 is built from 14 residues. In germline, CDR1 is SGHVS, CDR2 FNYEAQ. Deletions cut 4 bases from V and 0 bases from J, with 8 bases between. The variable domain in full, with the rest retrieved from reference TRBV7-6 and TRBJ2-3, is GAGVSQSPRYKVTKRGQDVALRCDPISGHVSLYWYRQALGQGPEFLTYFNYEAQQDKSGLPNDRFSAERPEGSISTLTIQRTEQRDSAMYRCASSSGTSTDTQYFGPGTRLTVL.

The chain couples TRBV7-9 to TRBJ2-2, with 7 bases fitting TRBD2. Germline-derived CDR1 and CDR2 are SEHNR and FQNEAQ (reference sequence). The CDR3 loop spans 15 amino acids. The ends lost 1 base at V and 3 bases at J; junction bases unmatched: 2. The CDR3: CASSLGGGDTGELFF. The CDR3 nucleotides read TGTGCCAGCAGCTTAGGCGGGGGTGACACCGGGGAGCTGTTTTTT.

The genes are TRBV29-1 and TRBJ1-4, with D unresolved. Germline CDR1 is SQVTM and CDR2 is ANQGSEA. V gave up 2 bases and J gave up 0 bases, with 10 bases separating them. The CDR3 runs 15 residues. The CDR3, as DNA: TGCAGCGTTGAATTACCGCATGCAACTAATGAAAAACTGTTTTTT. It translates to CSVELPHATNEKLFF.

The V and J genes are TRBV6-5 and TRBJ1-6; no clear D. Trimming shortened V by 6 bases and J by 0 bases, and 9 bases separated the two germline ends. In germline, CDR1 is MNHEY, CDR2 SVGAGI. The CDR3 length is 15 residues. CDR3 sequence reads: CASSRGDSYNSPLHF. The CDR3 DNA follows: TGTGCCAGCAGCCGCGGGGACTCCTATAATTCACCCCTCCACTTT.

This chain uses TRBV7-2 with TRBJ1-2, with TRBD1 matching 7 bases. Germline CDR1 is SGHTA and CDR2 is FQGNSA. Trimming at V came to 0 bases and at J to 5 bases, leaving 3 bases not matched to a gene. There are 14 residues in the CDR3. The CDR3 sequence: CASSLAAGGYGYTF. The CDR3 region has the DNA TGTGCCAGCAGCTTAGCGGCAGGGGGATATGGCTACACCTTC. Looking up the rest from reference TRBV7-2 and TRBJ1-2 gives the full variable domain: GAGVSQSPSNKVTEKGKDVELRCDPISGHTALYWYRQSLGQGLEFLIYFQGNSAPDKSGLPSDRFSAERTGGSVSTLTIQRTQQEDSAVYLCASSLAAGGYGYTFGSGTRLTVV.

The chain links TRBV5-5 to TRBJ2-7; D ambiguous. The germline gives CDR1 SGHKS, CDR2 YYEKEE (reference sequence). Trimming removed 4 bases at V and 4 bases at J, with 9 bases between. The CDR3 length is 12 residues. The CDR3 DNA reads as TGTGCCAGCAGCCGGGTAGCATACGAGCAGTACTTC. Protein: CASSRVAYEQYF.